These T cell receptor beta chains were read from a single sample in a study of cytomegalovirus exposure and HLA in healthy donors. The assay was immunoSEQ multiplex PCR, and TCRdb's table has in-frame clones only and misses some. This table has about 220,000 clones, over 80% appearing once. The source material was PBMCs. The receptor source for this set is a boy aged 2 to 9 in good health and CMV-seronegative. Both conserved end residues are part of each CDR3. Each record gives: clone size, D gene, J gene, V gene, CDR3 protein, CDR3 DNA. A D gene is named only where the DNA matches it firmly. Expanded clones get a size class; other rows say once, few or many, or leave the size out.

abundance: .
d_gene: .
j_gene: TRBJ1-2
v_gene: TRBV4-1
CDR3aa: CASSQDRERGYTF
CDR3nt: TGCGCCAGCAGCCAAGATAGGGAGAGGGGCTACACCTTC

abundance: .
d_gene: TRBD2
j_gene: TRBJ2-1
v_gene: TRBV11-2
CDR3aa: CASSLVWREGLVEQFF
CDR3nt: TGTGCCAGCAGCTTAGTTTGGCGGGAGGGCTTGGTTGAGCAGTTCTTC

abundance: .
d_gene: TRBD1
j_gene: TRBJ2-1
v_gene: TRBV4-1
CDR3aa: CASSHPGTAAGEQFF
CDR3nt: TGCGCCAGCAGCCACCCGGGGACAGCGGCAGGTGAGCAGTTCTTC

abundance: .
d_gene: TRBD2
j_gene: TRBJ2-1
v_gene: TRBV10-1
CDR3aa: CASGQGLAGVGDEQFF
CDR3nt: TGCGCCAGCGGGCAGGGGCTAGCGGGGGTTGGCGATGAGCAGTTCTTC

abundance: .
d_gene: TRBD1
j_gene: TRBJ2-2
v_gene: TRBV6-1
CDR3aa: CASSEWGQGAQNTGELFF
CDR3nt: TGTGCCAGCAGTGAGTGGGGACAGGGGGCCCAAAACACCGGGGAGCTGTTTTTT

abundance: .
d_gene: .
j_gene: TRBJ2-3
v_gene: TRBV6-1
CDR3aa: CASSEDPLQRTKSTDTQYF
CDR3nt: TGTGCCAGCAGCGAAGATCCCCTCCAACGGACAAAAAGCACAGATACGCAGTATTTT

abundance: .
d_gene: .
j_gene: TRBJ2-1
v_gene: TRBV12-5
CDR3aa: CASGFGAGRPNEQFF
CDR3nt: TGTGCTAGTGGTTTTGGGGCAGGGAGGCCCAACGAGCAGTTCTTC

abundance: .
d_gene: TRBD1
j_gene: TRBJ2-7
v_gene: TRBV19
CDR3aa: CASSARTGTSYEQYF
CDR3nt: TGTGCCAGTAGTGCCCGGACAGGGACCTCCTACGAGCAGTACTTC

abundance: .
d_gene: .
j_gene: TRBJ2-1
v_gene: TRBV5-1
CDR3aa: CASRDRGRREFF
CDR3nt: TGCGCCAGCAGGGACCGGGGCCGGAGGGAGTTCTTC

abundance: .
d_gene: TRBD1
j_gene: TRBJ1-2
v_gene: TRBV19
CDR3aa: CASSTQTGGANGYTF
CDR3nt: TGTGCCAGTAGTACTCAGACAGGGGGCGCGAATGGCTACACCTTC

abundance: .
d_gene: TRBD2
j_gene: TRBJ2-3
v_gene: TRBV9
CDR3aa: CASSPWAGDTDTQYF
CDR3nt: TGTGCCAGCAGCCCCTGGGCGGGAGACACAGATACGCAGTATTTT

abundance: few
d_gene: TRBD1
j_gene: TRBJ1-1
v_gene: TRBV5-6
CDR3aa: CASSNTGVTEAFF
CDR3nt: TGTGCCAGCAGCAACACAGGGGTCACTGAAGCTTTCTTT

abundance: .
d_gene: TRBD1
j_gene: TRBJ2-5
v_gene: TRBV6-6
CDR3aa: CASRPGTGERETQYF
CDR3nt: TGTGCCAGCAGGCCCGGGACAGGGGAACGAGAGACCCAGTACTTC

abundance: .
d_gene: .
j_gene: TRBJ2-2
v_gene: TRBV5-1
CDR3aa: CASSLGSGPTGELFF
CDR3nt: TGCGCCAGCAGCTTGGGATCAGGGCCCACCGGGGAGCTGTTTTTT

abundance: .
d_gene: TRBD1
j_gene: TRBJ1-1
v_gene: TRBV11-2
CDR3aa: CASSPGQGQNTEAFF
CDR3nt: TGTGCCAGCAGCCCCGGACAGGGACAGAACACTGAAGCTTTCTTT

abundance: .
d_gene: .
j_gene: TRBJ2-7
v_gene: TRBV27
CDR3aa: CASRKGTHHTYEQYF
CDR3nt: TGTGCCAGCAGAAAAGGGACACACCATACCTACGAGCAGTACTTC

abundance: .
d_gene: TRBD2
j_gene: TRBJ2-1
v_gene: TRBV9
CDR3aa: CASSVRGGLNEQFF
CDR3nt: TGTGCCAGCAGCGTCCGGGGGGGCCTCAATGAGCAGTTCTTC

abundance: once
d_gene: TRBD1
j_gene: TRBJ2-7
v_gene: TRBV14
CDR3aa: CASSQGTGTYEQYF
CDR3nt: TGTGCCAGCAGCCAAGGGACAGGGACGTACGAGCAGTACTTC

abundance: once
d_gene: .
j_gene: TRBJ2-7
v_gene: TRBV6-6
CDR3aa: CASSPPPVYEQYF
CDR3nt: TGTGCCAGCAGTCCCCCCCCGGTCTACGAGCAGTACTTC

abundance: .
d_gene: TRBD2
j_gene: TRBJ2-2
v_gene: TRBV19
CDR3aa: CASSPQGGEDAGELFF
CDR3nt: TGTGCCAGTAGTCCCCAGGGAGGGGAGGATGCCGGGGAGCTGTTTTTT

abundance: .
d_gene: .
j_gene: TRBJ1-4
v_gene: TRBV14
CDR3aa: CASSPSSVRGGEKLFF
CDR3nt: TGTGCCAGCAGCCCTTCCAGCGTACGGGGAGGGGAAAAACTGTTTTTT

abundance: .
d_gene: TRBD1
j_gene: TRBJ1-4
v_gene: TRBV30
CDR3aa: CAWRNPDRGSSEKLFF
CDR3nt: TGTGCCTGGCGAAACCCTGACAGGGGGAGTAGTGAAAAACTGTTTTTT

abundance: .
d_gene: TRBD1
j_gene: TRBJ2-7
v_gene: TRBV27
CDR3aa: CASSPGQGAEQYF
CDR3nt: TGTGCCAGCAGTCCGGGACAGGGGGCCGAGCAGTACTTC

abundance: once
d_gene: .
j_gene: TRBJ2-7
v_gene: TRBV10-3
CDR3aa: CAISDTGTKAYEQYF
CDR3nt: TGTGCCATCAGTGATACCGGGACAAAAGCCTACGAGCAGTACTTC

abundance: .
d_gene: .
j_gene: TRBJ1-4
v_gene: TRBV1
CDR3aa: CTSSSPGEKLFF
CDR3nt: TGCACCAGCAGCTCGCCGGGGGAAAAACTGTTTTTT

abundance: .
d_gene: .
j_gene: TRBJ2-1
v_gene: TRBV18
CDR3aa: CASSPIQRSLYNEQFF
CDR3nt: TGTGCCAGCTCACCCATTCAGCGGAGCCTTTACAATGAGCAGTTCTTC

abundance: .
d_gene: TRBD2
j_gene: TRBJ2-1
v_gene: TRBV5-6
CDR3aa: CASSPGTSVSSYNEQFF
CDR3nt: TGTGCCAGCAGCCCGGGGACTAGCGTCTCCTCCTACAATGAGCAGTTCTTC

abundance: .
d_gene: .
j_gene: TRBJ1-1
v_gene: TRBV5-1
CDR3aa: CASSPGQGWNTEAFF
CDR3nt: TGCGCCAGCAGCCCCGGGCAGGGTTGGAACACTGAAGCTTTCTTT

abundance: .
d_gene: TRBD1
j_gene: TRBJ2-1
v_gene: TRBV5-6
CDR3aa: CASTFAGGHEQFF
CDR3nt: TGTGCCAGCACCTTCGCAGGGGGCCATGAGCAGTTCTTC

abundance: .
d_gene: TRBD2
j_gene: TRBJ2-1
v_gene: TRBV18
CDR3aa: CASSPLGTNNEQFF
CDR3nt: TGTGCCAGCTCACCCCTAGGGACTAACAATGAGCAGTTCTTC

abundance: .
d_gene: TRBD2
j_gene: TRBJ2-7
v_gene: TRBV5-1
CDR3aa: CASSLAGGAAGYEQYF
CDR3nt: TGCGCCAGCAGCTTGGCCGGGGGGGCCGCCGGCTACGAGCAGTACTTC

abundance: .
d_gene: TRBD2
j_gene: TRBJ2-5
v_gene: TRBV10-3
CDR3aa: CAISDRGGRQETQYF
CDR3nt: TGTGCCATCAGTGACCGCGGGGGGCGCCAAGAGACCCAGTACTTC

abundance: .
d_gene: .
j_gene: TRBJ1-1
v_gene: TRBV5-1
CDR3aa: CASSYGQNTEAFF
CDR3nt: TGCGCCAGCAGCTACGGACAGAACACTGAAGCTTTCTTT

abundance: .
d_gene: .
j_gene: TRBJ1-1
v_gene: TRBV14
CDR3aa: CASSQTQGRVEAFF
CDR3nt: TGTGCCAGCAGTCAGACACAGGGAAGAGTTGAAGCTTTCTTT

abundance: .
d_gene: TRBD1
j_gene: TRBJ1-2
v_gene: TRBV15
CDR3aa: CATSRVTGDGYTF
CDR3nt: TGTGCCACCAGCAGAGTTACAGGGGATGGCTACACCTTC

abundance: .
d_gene: TRBD1
j_gene: TRBJ2-6
v_gene: TRBV27
CDR3aa: CASRRGGAGGVAGANVLTF
CDR3nt: TGTGCCAGCCGCCGCGGAGGGGCAGGGGGCGTTGCTGGGGCCAACGTCCTGACTTTC

abundance: .
d_gene: TRBD2
j_gene: TRBJ2-5
v_gene: TRBV7-7
CDR3aa: CASSLGRTSGQETQYF
CDR3nt: TGTGCTAGCAGCTTAGGTCGGACTAGCGGCCAAGAGACCCAGTACTTC

abundance: few
d_gene: TRBD1
j_gene: TRBJ2-6
v_gene: TRBV2
CDR3aa: CASSRDRGLLSGANVLTF
CDR3nt: TGTGCCAGCAGTCGGGACAGGGGGCTCCTCTCTGGGGCCAACGTCCTGACTTTC

abundance: .
d_gene: TRBD1
j_gene: TRBJ1-2
v_gene: TRBV6-1
CDR3aa: CASSEAARGRDGYTF
CDR3nt: TGTGCCAGCAGTGAAGCTGCCAGGGGGAGAGATGGCTACACCTTC

abundance: .
d_gene: .
j_gene: TRBJ1-1
v_gene: TRBV14
CDR3aa: CASSQDSSSGTEAFF
CDR3nt: TGTGCCAGCAGCCAAGACTCCTCCTCAGGCACTGAAGCTTTCTTT

abundance: once
d_gene: .
j_gene: TRBJ2-2
v_gene: TRBV12-5
CDR3aa: CASGFPTRPGELFF
CDR3nt: TGTGCTAGTGGTTTTCCCACACGCCCCGGGGAGCTGTTTTTT

abundance: .
d_gene: .
j_gene: TRBJ1-3
v_gene: TRBV4-2
CDR3aa: CASSPTPRDSGNTIYF
CDR3nt: TGTGCCAGCAGCCCCACCCCTCGGGATTCTGGAAACACCATATATTTT

abundance: .
d_gene: .
j_gene: TRBJ1-1
v_gene: TRBV15
CDR3aa: CATSRGEGEGTEAFF
CDR3nt: TGTGCCACCAGCAGAGGAGAAGGGGAGGGAACTGAAGCTTTCTTT

abundance: .
d_gene: .
j_gene: TRBJ1-2
v_gene: TRBV7-6
CDR3aa: CASSNRARDGYTF
CDR3nt: TGTGCCAGCAGCAACAGGGCTCGGGATGGCTACACCTTC

abundance: .
d_gene: TRBD2
j_gene: TRBJ2-1
v_gene: TRBV7-9
CDR3aa: CASSAASGELFNEQFF
CDR3nt: TGTGCCAGCAGCGCCGCTAGCGGGGAGTTGTTTAATGAGCAGTTCTTC

abundance: .
d_gene: .
j_gene: TRBJ2-5
v_gene: TRBV5-1
CDR3aa: CASSPYQETQYF
CDR3nt: TGCGCCAGCAGCCCTTACCAAGAGACCCAGTACTTC

abundance: .
d_gene: .
j_gene: TRBJ2-3
v_gene: TRBV7-9
CDR3aa: CASSGQIPTDTQYF
CDR3nt: TGTGCCAGCAGCGGACAGATCCCGACAGATACGCAGTATTTT

abundance: .
d_gene: .
j_gene: TRBJ1-2
v_gene: TRBV19
CDR3aa: CASSIRPGINYGYTF
CDR3nt: TGTGCCAGTAGTATCCGGCCAGGCATTAACTATGGCTACACCTTC

abundance: .
d_gene: .
j_gene: TRBJ1-2
v_gene: TRBV9
CDR3aa: CASSVDPQNYGYTF
CDR3nt: TGTGCCAGCAGCGTAGATCCCCAAAACTATGGCTACACCTTC

abundance: .
d_gene: TRBD2
j_gene: TRBJ2-1
v_gene: TRBV5-6
CDR3aa: CASSPRLAGGNGNEQFF
CDR3nt: TGTGCCAGCAGCCCTAGACTAGCGGGAGGCAATGGGAATGAGCAGTTCTTC

abundance: .
d_gene: TRBD1
j_gene: TRBJ1-2
v_gene: TRBV11-2
CDR3aa: CASSLDQGALGGYTF
CDR3nt: TGTGCCAGCAGCTTAGATCAGGGGGCCTTGGGTGGCTACACCTTC

abundance: .
d_gene: .
j_gene: TRBJ1-1
v_gene: TRBV29-1
CDR3aa: CSASPQMMNTEAFF
CDR3nt: TGCAGCGCTTCCCCTCAGATGATGAACACTGAAGCTTTCTTT